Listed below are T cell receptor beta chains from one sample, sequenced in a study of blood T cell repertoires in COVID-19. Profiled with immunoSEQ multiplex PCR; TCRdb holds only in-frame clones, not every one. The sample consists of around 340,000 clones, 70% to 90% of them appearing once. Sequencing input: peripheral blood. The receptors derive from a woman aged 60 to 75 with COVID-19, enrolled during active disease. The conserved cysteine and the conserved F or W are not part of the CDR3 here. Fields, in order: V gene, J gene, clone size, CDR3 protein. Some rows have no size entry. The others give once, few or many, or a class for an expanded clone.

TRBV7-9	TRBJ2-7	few	ASSPLPSGVSEQY
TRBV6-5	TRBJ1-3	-	ASSPTGELGNTIY
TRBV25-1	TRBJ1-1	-	ASSAGQTNTEAF
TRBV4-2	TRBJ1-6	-	ASSQGGAESPLH
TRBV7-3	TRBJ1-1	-	ASSLRAVGSGTEAF
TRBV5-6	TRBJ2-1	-	ASRGGGYSYNEQF
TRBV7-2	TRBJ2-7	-	ASSLVATGYEQY
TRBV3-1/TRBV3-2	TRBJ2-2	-	ASSPRVAGELF
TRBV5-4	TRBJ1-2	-	ASSWDRGQRSYGYT
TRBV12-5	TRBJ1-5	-	ASGFQGEAGQPQH
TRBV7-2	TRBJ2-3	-	ASSLVGTFGDTQY
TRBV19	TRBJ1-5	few	ASHPWGSRSQPQH
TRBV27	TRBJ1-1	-	ASSLTGNTEAF
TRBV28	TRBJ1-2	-	ASSYPQGRGGYT
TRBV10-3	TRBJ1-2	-	AISQTGNYGYT
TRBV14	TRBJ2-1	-	ASSPIAGSYNEQF
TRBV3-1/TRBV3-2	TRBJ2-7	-	ASSQGESSGEQY
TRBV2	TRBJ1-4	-	ASSEFSFLQNEKLF
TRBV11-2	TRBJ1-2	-	ASSLGGSSYGYT
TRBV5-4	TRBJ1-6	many	ASSFKTGEEDNSPLH
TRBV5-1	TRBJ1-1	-	ASSSGTGATEAF
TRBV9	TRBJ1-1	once	ASTVDRGNTEAF
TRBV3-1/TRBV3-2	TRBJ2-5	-	ASSQTSGGLQETQY
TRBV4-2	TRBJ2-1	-	ASSRAVSGGLNEQF
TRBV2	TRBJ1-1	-	ASSEDRVTEAF
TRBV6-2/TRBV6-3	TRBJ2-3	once	ASSYYPGLAGGRDTQY
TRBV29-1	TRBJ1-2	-	SVGHNYGYT
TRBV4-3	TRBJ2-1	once	ASSQERGGRYNEQF
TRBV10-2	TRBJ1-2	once	ASSESPFGGYT
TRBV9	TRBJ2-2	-	ASSGTSGGLTGELF
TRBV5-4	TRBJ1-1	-	ASSGWDRGLVTEAF
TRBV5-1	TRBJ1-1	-	ASSLNTPNTEAF
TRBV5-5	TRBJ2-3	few	ASSLTSPKDTQY